One and the same sample provided the 26 T cell receptor beta chains below, sequenced in a study of PD-1 blockade in classical Hodgkin lymphoma. Each patient relapsed following autologous stem cell transplantation, and prior brentuximab vedotin exposure differed. Clones were read by immunoSEQ multiplex PCR, and TCRdb kept only the in-frame ones, dropping some. The data contain approximately 84,000 clones, roughly 90% of them singletons. Material: peripheral blood mononuclear cells (PBMCs), obtained at baseline. These receptors were obtained from a human donor with classical Hodgkin lymphoma.

The gene calls are TRBV4-2 and TRBJ1-2; perhaps TRBD1 as D (6 bases). This CDR3 has 17 amino acids. V gave up 1 base and J gave up 9 bases, with 24 bases separating them. Germline lookup yields CDR1 LGHNA and CDR2 YNFKEQ. The DNA of the CDR3 is TGTGCCAGCAGCCAAGGACACCGGGACACCCCTGTATCGAGCTACACCTTC. Translation gives CASSQGHRDTPVSSYTF.

The chain is built from TRBV10-1 and TRBJ1-1, with TRBD1 identical over 7 bases. V lost 6 bases and J lost 1; bases outside the gene matches: 2. The length of the CDR3 is 13 residues. CDR1 is WNHNN, CDR2 SYGVQD, per germline (reference sequence). CDR3 region: CASSGDRNTEAFF. CDR3 coding DNA: TGCGCCAGCAGCGGGGACAGGAACACTGAAGCTTTCTTT.

The CDR3 coding sequence is TGTGCCAGCAGCGTAGGACAGGGCACAGATACGCAGTATTTT. Its translation: CASSVGQGTDTQYF. The genes are TRBV9 and TRBJ2-3; a weak D match, TRBD1 (6 bases). V was trimmed by 0 bases and J by 1 base, leaving 6 bases between them. The germline V gene has CDR1 SGDLS and CDR2 YYNGEE. CDR3 length: 14 residues.

The chain links TRBV18 to TRBJ2-6; no clear D gene. V gave up 3 bases and J gave up 0 bases, with 12 bases separating them. CDR1 is KGHSH and CDR2 is LQKENI in the germline V gene. This CDR3 comprises 17 residues. This CDR3 is CASSPQAYTSGANVLTF. The CDR3 DNA sequence: TGTGCCAGCTCACCGCAGGCCTATACCTCTGGGGCCAACGTCCTGACTTTC.

This clone has just one count. The V call is TRBV7-6, the J call TRBJ2-1; 10 bases are shared with TRBD2. This CDR3 has 15 residues. Trimming removed 5 bases from V and 9 bases from J; junction bases left unmatched: 10. Germline V CDR1 and CDR2: SGHVS, FNYEAQ. CDR3 coding DNA: TGTGCCAGCAGCCCGAGCGGGAGGGCTGATACTGAGCAGTTCTTC. This codes for CASSPSGRADTEQFF. The variable domain in full, with the rest retrieved from reference TRBV7-6 and TRBJ2-1, is GAGVSQSPRYKVTKRGQDVALRCDPISGHVSLYWYRQALGQGPEFLTYFNYEAQQDKSGLPNDRFSAERPEGSISTLTIQRTEQRDSAMYRCASSPSGRADTEQFFGPGTRLTVL.

Notes on this clone: The junction does not match germline at one end; this may be a read error. V and J are TRBV7-7 and TRBJ2-2, with D uncertain. The CDR3 is made up of 14 amino acids. Per the germline V gene, CDR1 is SSHAT and CDR2 is FNYEAQ (reference sequence). CDR3: CASSLDKTTGELFF. The DNA of the CDR3 is TGTGCTAGCAGCTTAGACAAAACCACCGGGGAGCTGTTTTTT.

This rearrangement joins TRBV5-4 to TRBJ2-5; TRBD1 agrees at 10 bases. V gave up 4 bases and J gave up 4 bases; unmatched junction bases: 7. This CDR3 has 15 residues. Germline V gene lookup returns CDR1 SGHNT and CDR2 YYREEE (reference sequence). Here the CDR3 reads CASSPRDRGRETQYF. The DNA for the CDR3 is TGTGCCAGCAGCCCACGGGACAGGGGAAGAGAGACCCAGTACTTC.

The rearrangement joins TRBV2 to TRBJ2-5, with D perhaps being TRBD1 or TRBD2 (5 bases each). This CDR3 spans 15 amino acids. Per germline, CDR1 SNHLY and CDR2 FYNNEI. V lost 2 bases to trimming and J lost 2 bases, with 12 bases between them. This CDR3 is CASSETGRTQETQYF. The CDR3 DNA reads TGTGCCAGCAGTGAAACGGGACGGACACAAGAGACCCAGTACTTC. Drawing the rest from reference TRBV2 and TRBJ2-5, the complete variable domain is EPEVTQTPSHQVTQMGQEVILRCVPISNHLYFYWYRQILGQKVEFLVSFYNNEISEKSEIFDDQFSVERPDGSNFTLKIRSTKLEDSAMYFCASSETGRTQETQYFGPGTRLLVL.

The gene calls are TRBV29-1 and TRBJ2-4, with 10 bases matching TRBD1. This CDR3 contains 15 residues. V lost 4 bases and J lost 6; bases outside the gene matches: 9. Germline V gene data show CDR1 as SQVTM and CDR2 as ANQGSEA. CDR3 in amino acids: CSVAEGQGPTNIQYF. CDR3 bases: TGCAGCGTTGCTGAGGGACAGGGGCCCACAAACATTCAGTACTTC.

V gene TRBV19 combines with J gene TRBJ2-5; 8 bases fit TRBD1. Looked up from germline, CDR1 is LNHDA and CDR2 is SQIVND (reference sequence). The CDR3 covers 14 residues. V shed 1 base, J shed 5 bases, and the junction held 3 bases outside the gene matches. CDR3 nucleotides: TGTGCCAGTAGTATAGGACAGGGGATGGAGACCCAGTACTTC. It yields the protein CASSIGQGMETQYF. Full variable domain (rest looked up from reference TRBV19 and TRBJ2-5): DGGITQSPKYLFRKEGQNVTLSCEQNLNHDAMYWYRQDPGQGLRLIYYSQIVNDFQKGDIAEGYSVSREKKESFPLTVTSAQKNPTAFYLCASSIGQGMETQYFGPGTRLLVL.

There are a few counts of this clone. This sequence joins TRBV6-5 and TRBJ1-1; D remains unclear. CDR1 is MNHEY and CDR2 is SVGAGI in the germline V gene. V was cut by 6 bases and J by 9 bases, with 11 bases left in between. This CDR3 contains 11 residues. CDR3 nucleotides: TGTGCCAGCAGGATTCTTTACCAAGCTTTCTTT. Residues: CASRILYQAFF.

The V gene is TRBV5-4, the J gene TRBJ1-5; possible D gene TRBD1, 5 bases. Germline CDR1 is SGHNT and CDR2 is YYREEE (reference sequence). The V end was cut by 1 base, the J end by 6 bases, with 17 bases between. CDR3 size: 16 residues. CDR3: CASSLSFGGITQPQHF. CDR3 bases: TGTGCCAGCAGCTTGTCTTTCGGGGGGATAACTCAGCCCCAGCATTTT.

The V gene is TRBV11-2, the J gene TRBJ2-5; a possible D gene is TRBD2 (6 bases). The germline CDR1 and CDR2 sequences are SGHAT and FQNNGV. With 3 bases removed from V and 4 bases from J, the gap between germline ends came to 18 bases. This CDR3 is 16 amino acids long. The CDR3 coding sequence is TGTGCCAGCAGCTTTCTTCCGGGACTGGTGGTAGAGACCCAGTACTTC. This sequence encodes CASSFLPGLVVETQYF.

In its sample, this clone was seen a few times. This chain uses TRBV10-3 with TRBJ1-2; TRBD1 matches at 7 bases. This CDR3 region has 14 residues. Germline V CDR1 and CDR2: ENHRY, SYGVKD. The junction had 10 bases not matched to a gene; V was cut back by 3 bases and J by 9 bases. The DNA of the CDR3 is TGTGCCATCAGTGATCCCACAGGGGAGGGTCGCTACACCTTC. Translating gives CAISDPTGEGRYTF.

This clone was picked up a small number of times. The rearrangement links TRBV9 to TRBJ1-2; D call uncertain. The V gene's germline CDR1 is SGDLS and CDR2 YYNGEE. Trimming left V 4 bases short and J 2 bases short, with 21 bases between. This CDR3 comprises 17 residues. The CDR3 region is CASSQSYQVATNYGYTF. In nucleotides, the CDR3 is TGTGCCAGCAGCCAATCCTATCAGGTGGCCACGAACTATGGCTACACCTTC.

The CDR3 DNA reads as TGTGCCAGCAGCTTAGGTACGTACGAGCAGTACTTC. It codes for CASSLGTYEQYF. The chain recombines TRBV5-6 with TRBJ2-7, with D uncertain. V was pared by 2 bases and J by 4 bases, with 7 bases between. This CDR3 has 12 amino acids. Germline CDR1 reads SGHDT; CDR2 reads YYEEEE.

This chain uses TRBV6-5 with TRBJ1-5, with 8 nucleotides matching TRBD1. Unmatched junction bases numbered 0, after V lost 2 bases and J lost 0 bases. This CDR3 spans 15 amino acids. Germline V gene lookup returns CDR1 MNHEY and CDR2 SVGAGI. This CDR3 is CASSYGTGSNQPQHF. CDR3 sequence (DNA): TGTGCCAGCAGTTACGGGACAGGTAGCAATCAGCCCCAGCATTTT.

This clone showed up just a few times. The chain joins TRBV10-2 to TRBJ2-5; 11 nucleotides match TRBD1. The CDR3 spans 16 residues. Germline trimming cut 5 bases from V and 2 bases from J; bases unmatched to any gene: 7. Germline V CDR1 and CDR2: WSHSY, SAAADI. The CDR3 nucleotides read TGCGCCAGCAGTACATGGGACAGGGGGGAGCAAGAGACCCAGTACTTC. Protein sequence: CASSTWDRGEQETQYF.

The rearrangement uses TRBV25-1 and TRBJ2-5; D is uncertain. V dropped 4 bases and J dropped 2 bases, with 11 bases sitting between them. The CDR3 consists of 14 residues. Germline V CDR1 and CDR2: MGHDK, SYGVNS. In DNA form, the CDR3 reads TGTGCCAGCAGTGCTCCAGACCTGCAAGAGACCCAGTACTTC. It codes for CASSAPDLQETQYF.

The chain joins TRBV7-9 to TRBJ2-1; no clear D gene. The CDR3 runs to 14 residues. V was trimmed by 1 base and J by 6 bases, leaving 10 bases between them. Germline CDR1 SEHNR, CDR2 FQNEAQ (reference sequence). The CDR3: CASSLVYRGNEQFF. The CDR3 DNA follows: TGTGCCAGCAGCTTAGTTTACAGAGGCAATGAGCAGTTCTTC.

This rearrangement joins TRBV7-9 to TRBJ2-1; D gene uncertain. Looked up from germline, CDR1 is SEHNR and CDR2 is FQNEAQ (reference sequence). Trimming cost V 1 base and J 11 bases, with 9 bases left between them. This CDR3 is 12 amino acids long. DNA for the CDR3: TGTGCCAGCAGCTTAGACGGGCCAAAGCAGTTCTTC. Translated: CASSLDGPKQFF.

The chain carries TRBV2 and TRBJ2-7, with 9 nucleotides matching TRBD1. CDR3 length: 14 residues. CDR1 and CDR2 from the germline V gene are SNHLY and FYNNEI. The V segment lost 6 bases and the J segment 6 bases; nucleotides outside the gene matches: 9. The CDR3: CASRGQGRPSEQYF. The CDR3 DNA reads as TGTGCCAGCAGGGGACAGGGACGCCCCTCCGAGCAGTACTTC.

This chain connects TRBV21-1 to TRBJ1-2. TRBV21-1 is a pseudogene segment. CDR3 length equals 16 residues. The CDR3 bases are TGTGCCAGCAGCAAGGACGGGGGGCAGGGGGATCAAGGCTACACCTTC. Its protein product is CASSKDGGQGDQGYTF.

As concerns this clone: The sample carries other DNA sequences with the same CDR3. CDR3 loop: CASSLAAGTYEQYF. The CDR3 bases are TGTGCCAGCAGCTTGGCTGCCGGGACCTACGAGCAGTACTTC. V gene TRBV5-6 combines with J gene TRBJ2-7; D possibly corresponds to TRBD2 (5 bases). The germline V and J ends were trimmed by 0 bases and 2 bases, with 9 bases remaining between them. This CDR3 region has 14 residues. Germline V CDR1 and CDR2: SGHDT, YYEEEE.

Written as DNA, the CDR3 is TGTGCCAGCAGTTCACCACCCGGGACTAGCTTCTTCCATGAGCAGTTCTTC. It yields the protein CASSSPPGTSFFHEQFF. The chain is built from TRBV11-1 and TRBJ2-1; 9 positions agree with TRBD2. Unmatched junction bases numbered 17, after V lost 6 bases and J lost 8 bases. The CDR3 loop spans 17 amino acids. The germline V gene encodes CDR1 SGHAT and CDR2 FQDESV (reference sequence).

V gene TRBV7-9 combines with J gene TRBJ2-7; possible D gene TRBD1, 6 bases. V dropped 3 bases and J dropped 2 bases, with 8 bases sitting between them. The CDR3 consists of 13 residues. In germline, CDR1 is SEHNR, CDR2 FQNEAQ (reference sequence). CDR3 nucleotides: TGTGCCAGCAGCTTCGGGACAACCTACGAGCAGTACTTC. It encodes CASSFGTTYEQYF.